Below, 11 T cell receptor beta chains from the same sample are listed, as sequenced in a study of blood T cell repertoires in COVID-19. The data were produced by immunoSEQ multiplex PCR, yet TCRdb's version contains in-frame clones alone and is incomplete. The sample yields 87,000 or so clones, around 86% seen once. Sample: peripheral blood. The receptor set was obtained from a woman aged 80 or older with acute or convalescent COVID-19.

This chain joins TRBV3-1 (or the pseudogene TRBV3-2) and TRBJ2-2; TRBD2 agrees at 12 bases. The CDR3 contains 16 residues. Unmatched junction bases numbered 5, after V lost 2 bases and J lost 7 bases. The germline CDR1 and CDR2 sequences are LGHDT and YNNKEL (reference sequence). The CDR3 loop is CASSQPGLAGFGELFF. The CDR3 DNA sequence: TGTGCCAGCAGCCAACCGGGACTAGCGGGCTTCGGGGAGCTGTTTTTT.

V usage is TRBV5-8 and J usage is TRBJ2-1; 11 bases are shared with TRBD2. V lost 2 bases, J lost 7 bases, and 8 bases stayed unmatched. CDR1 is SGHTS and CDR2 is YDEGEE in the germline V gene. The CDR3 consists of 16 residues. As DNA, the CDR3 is TGTGCCAGCAGCTTATATCGACTAGCGGGATTAAATGAGCAGTTCTTC. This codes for CASSLYRLAGLNEQFF.

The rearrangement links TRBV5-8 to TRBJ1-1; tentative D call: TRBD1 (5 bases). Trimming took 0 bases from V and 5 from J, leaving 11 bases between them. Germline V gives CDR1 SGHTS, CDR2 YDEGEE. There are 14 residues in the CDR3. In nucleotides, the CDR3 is TGTGCCAGCAGCTTGGCGCAGGGAGGGACTGAAGCTTTCTTT. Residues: CASSLAQGGTEAFF.

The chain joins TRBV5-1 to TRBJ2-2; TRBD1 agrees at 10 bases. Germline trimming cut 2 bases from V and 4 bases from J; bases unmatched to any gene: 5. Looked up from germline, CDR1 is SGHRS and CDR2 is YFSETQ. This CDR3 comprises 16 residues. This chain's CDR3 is CASSLPGQGGTGELFF. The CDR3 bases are TGCGCCAGCAGCTTACCTGGACAGGGGGGCACCGGGGAGCTGTTTTTT.

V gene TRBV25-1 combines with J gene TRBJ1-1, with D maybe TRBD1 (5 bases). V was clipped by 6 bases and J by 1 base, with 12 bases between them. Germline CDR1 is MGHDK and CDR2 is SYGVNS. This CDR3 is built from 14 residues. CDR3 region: CASSPSGANTEAFF. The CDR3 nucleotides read TGTGCCAGCAGCCCCTCTGGGGCGAACACTGAAGCTTTCTTT.

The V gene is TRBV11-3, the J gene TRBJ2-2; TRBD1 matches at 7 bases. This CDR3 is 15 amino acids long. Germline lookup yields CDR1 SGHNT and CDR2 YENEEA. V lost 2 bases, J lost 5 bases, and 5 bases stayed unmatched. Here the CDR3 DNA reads TGTGCCAGCAGCTTACGGACAGGTGGTACCGGGGAGCTGTTTTTT. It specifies CASSLRTGGTGELFF.

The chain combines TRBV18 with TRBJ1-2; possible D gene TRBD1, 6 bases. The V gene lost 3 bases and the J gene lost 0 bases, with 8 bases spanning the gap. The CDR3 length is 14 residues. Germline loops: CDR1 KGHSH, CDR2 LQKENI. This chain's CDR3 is CASSPGDTNYGYTF. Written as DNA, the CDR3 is TGTGCCAGCTCACCGGGGGACACTAACTATGGCTACACCTTC.

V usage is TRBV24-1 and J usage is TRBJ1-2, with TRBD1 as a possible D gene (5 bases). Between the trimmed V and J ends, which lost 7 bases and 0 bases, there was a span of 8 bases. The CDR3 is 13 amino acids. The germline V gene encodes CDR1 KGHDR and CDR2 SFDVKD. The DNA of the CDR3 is TGTGCCACCAGCCGGGGGGCTAACTATGGCTACACCTTC. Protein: CATSRGANYGYTF.

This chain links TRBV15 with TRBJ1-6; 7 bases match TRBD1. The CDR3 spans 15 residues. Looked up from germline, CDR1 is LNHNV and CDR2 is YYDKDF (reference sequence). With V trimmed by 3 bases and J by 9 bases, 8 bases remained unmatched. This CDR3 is CATSSDGQGGSPLHF. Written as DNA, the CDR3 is TGTGCCACCAGCAGTGATGGCCAGGGGGGTTCACCCCTCCACTTT.

CDR3 sequence: CASSRSGTEAFF. The CDR3 DNA is TGTGCCAGCAGTCGAAGCGGCACTGAAGCTTTCTTT. J is TRBJ1-1 and V is TRBV12-3 or TRBV12-4; D is undetermined. V lost 5 bases and J 4 bases, leaving 8 bases between the germline ends. This CDR3 contains 12 residues.

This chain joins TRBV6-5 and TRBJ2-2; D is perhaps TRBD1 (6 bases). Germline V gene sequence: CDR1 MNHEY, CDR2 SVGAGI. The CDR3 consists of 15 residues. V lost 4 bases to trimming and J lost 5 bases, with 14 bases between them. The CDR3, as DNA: TGTGCCAGCAGTTCAGGGGCCGATTTGACCGGGGAGCTGTTTTTT. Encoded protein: CASSSGADLTGELFF.